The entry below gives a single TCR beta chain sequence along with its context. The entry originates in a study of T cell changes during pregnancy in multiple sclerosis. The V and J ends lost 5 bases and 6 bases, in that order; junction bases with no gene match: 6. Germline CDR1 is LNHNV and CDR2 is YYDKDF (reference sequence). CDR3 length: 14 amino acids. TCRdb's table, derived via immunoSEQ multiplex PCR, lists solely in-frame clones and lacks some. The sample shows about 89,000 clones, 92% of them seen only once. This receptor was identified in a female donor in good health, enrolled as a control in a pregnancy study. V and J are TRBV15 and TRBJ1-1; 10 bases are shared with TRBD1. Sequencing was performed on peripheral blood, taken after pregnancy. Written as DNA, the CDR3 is TGTGCCACCAGCCGCGGACAGGGGGGCGCTGAAGCTTTCTTT. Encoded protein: CATSRGQGGAEAFF. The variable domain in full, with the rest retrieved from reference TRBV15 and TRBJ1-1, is DAMVIQNPRYQVTQFGKPVTLSCSQTLNHNVMYWYQQKSSQAPKLLFHYYDKDFNNEADTPDNFQSRRPNTSFCFLDIRSPGLGDTAMYLCATSRGQGGAEAFFGQGTRLTVV.